One T cell receptor beta chain is described in this entry. The data stem from a study of OX40 agonist ivuxolimab in advanced cancers. CDR1 SGHNT and CDR2 YYREEE come from the germline V gene (reference sequence). CDR3 length: 16 amino acids. With V trimmed by 4 bases and J by 5 bases, 11 bases remained unmatched. Method: immunoSEQ multiplex PCR; TCRdb's copy keeps in-frame clones and lacks some. This table has approximately 20,000 clones, around 77% appearing once. This TCR derives from an adult with an advanced solid tumor such as melanoma, head and neck, liver or kidney cancer. The sequenced sample was CD4+ or CD8+ T cells sorted from blood, obtained in a trial of the OX40 agonist ivuxolimab. V gene TRBV5-4 combines with J gene TRBJ2-7, with 11 bases that match TRBD2. The CDR3 nucleotides are TGTGCCAGCAGCCGGAGCCTCCTAGCGGGGGGCGACGAGCAGTACTTC. This translates into CASSRSLLAGGDEQYF.